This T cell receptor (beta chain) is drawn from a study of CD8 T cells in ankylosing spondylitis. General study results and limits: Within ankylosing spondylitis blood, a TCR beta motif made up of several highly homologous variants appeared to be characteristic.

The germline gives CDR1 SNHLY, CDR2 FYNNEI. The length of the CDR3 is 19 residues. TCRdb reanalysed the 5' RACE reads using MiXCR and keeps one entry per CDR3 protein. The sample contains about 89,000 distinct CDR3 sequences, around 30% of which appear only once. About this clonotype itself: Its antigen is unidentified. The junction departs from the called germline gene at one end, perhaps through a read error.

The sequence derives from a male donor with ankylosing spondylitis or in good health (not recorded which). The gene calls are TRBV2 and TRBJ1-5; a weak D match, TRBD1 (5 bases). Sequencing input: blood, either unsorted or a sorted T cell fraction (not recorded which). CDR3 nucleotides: TGTGCCTGCAGTTCTCAATGGGGGTCCGCGCATAATAGCAATCAGCCCCAGCATTTT. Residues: CACSSQWGSAHNSNQPQHF.